The rows below give T cell receptor beta chains drawn from one sample of a study of cytomegalovirus exposure and HLA in healthy donors. Libraries were prepared by immunoSEQ multiplex PCR; TCRdb keeps only in-frame clonotypes and omits some of them. The table has tens of thousands of clones, around three quarters seen once. The sequenced sample was PBMCs. The receptors shown here come from a woman in her fifties or sixties in good health and CMV-seropositive. CDR3s leave out the opening cysteine and the closing phenylalanine or tryptophan. Fields, in order: V gene, clone size, J gene, CDR3 protein. Only part of the rows carry a size: once, few, many, or a class if the clone is expanded.

TRBV2,few,TRBJ2-1,ASRAGPYNEQF
TRBV5-4,NA,TRBJ2-3,ASSLTITSDTDTQY
TRBV2,NA,TRBJ1-4,ASSEGQGRQKLF
TRBV5-6,NA,TRBJ1-2,ASSKGTGRSGYT
TRBV4-2,NA,TRBJ1-4,ASSQVTGREKLF
TRBV7-9,few,TRBJ2-1,ASSLRSTPYNEQF
TRBV19,few,TRBJ2-1,ASSSREFLGEQF
TRBV11-3,NA,TRBJ2-7,ASSLESYRSGEQY
TRBV11-3,NA,TRBJ2-7,ASSLDQYTESSYEQY
TRBV19,NA,TRBJ1-2,ASRGGNRDRGYGYT
TRBV6-1,few,TRBJ1-2,ASSLGGQGSYGYT
TRBV7-8,NA,TRBJ2-3,ASSLALGLRSTDTQY
TRBV15,once,TRBJ2-2,ATSRVLAGELF
TRBV7-9,few,TRBJ1-1,ASSLAANTEAF
TRBV5-4,NA,TRBJ2-5,ASSPLLTLGPGAQY
TRBV7-3,NA,TRBJ2-5,ASSLVAGVSETQY
TRBV4-3,NA,TRBJ1-1,ASSPGQGFSAF
TRBV5-1,NA,TRBJ1-4,ASSWTGSNEKLF
TRBV27,few,TRBJ2-7,ASSPRARGYEQY
TRBV18,NA,TRBJ1-1,ASSHPGTLNTEAF